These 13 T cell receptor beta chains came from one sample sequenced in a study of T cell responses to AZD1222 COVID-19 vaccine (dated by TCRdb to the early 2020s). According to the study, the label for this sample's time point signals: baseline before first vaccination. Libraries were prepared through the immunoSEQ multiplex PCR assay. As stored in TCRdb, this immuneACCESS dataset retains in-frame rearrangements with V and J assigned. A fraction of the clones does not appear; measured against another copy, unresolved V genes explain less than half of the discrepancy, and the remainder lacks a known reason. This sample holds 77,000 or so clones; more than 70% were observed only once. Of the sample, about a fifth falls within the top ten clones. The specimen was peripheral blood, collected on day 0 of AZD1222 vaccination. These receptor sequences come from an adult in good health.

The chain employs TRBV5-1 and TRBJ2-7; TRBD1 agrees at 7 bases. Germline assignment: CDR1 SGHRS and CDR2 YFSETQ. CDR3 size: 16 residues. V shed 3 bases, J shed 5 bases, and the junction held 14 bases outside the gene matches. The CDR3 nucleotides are TGCGCCAGCAGCTCCTCCGGGACAGTAAATCCCAACGAGCAGTACTTC. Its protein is CASSSSGTVNPNEQYF. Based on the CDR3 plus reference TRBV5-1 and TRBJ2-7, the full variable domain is KAGVTQTPRYLIKTRGQQVTLSCSPISGHRSVSWYQQTPGQGLQFLFEYFSETQRNKGNFPGRFSGRQFSNSRSEMNVSTLELGDSALYLCASSSSGTVNPNEQYFGPGTRLTVT.

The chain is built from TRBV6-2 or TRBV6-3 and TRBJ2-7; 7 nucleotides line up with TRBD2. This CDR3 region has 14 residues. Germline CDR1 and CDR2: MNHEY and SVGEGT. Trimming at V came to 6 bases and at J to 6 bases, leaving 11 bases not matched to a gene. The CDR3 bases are TGTGCCAGCAGCGTGGTAGCGGGTCTCGGCGAGCAGTACTTC. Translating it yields CASSVVAGLGEQYF.

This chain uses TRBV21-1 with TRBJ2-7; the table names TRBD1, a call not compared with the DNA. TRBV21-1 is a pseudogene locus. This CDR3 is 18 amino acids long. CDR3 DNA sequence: TGTGCCAGCAGCAAAGGTGAGACAGGGGCGCCCCTAACCTACGAGCAGTACTTC. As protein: CASSKGETGAPLTYEQYF.

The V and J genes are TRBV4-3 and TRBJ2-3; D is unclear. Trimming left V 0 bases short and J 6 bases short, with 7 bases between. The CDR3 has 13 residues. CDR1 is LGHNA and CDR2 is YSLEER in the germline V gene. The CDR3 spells CASSQDLKDTQYF. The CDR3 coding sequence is TGCGCCAGCAGCCAAGATCTTAAGGATACGCAGTATTTT.

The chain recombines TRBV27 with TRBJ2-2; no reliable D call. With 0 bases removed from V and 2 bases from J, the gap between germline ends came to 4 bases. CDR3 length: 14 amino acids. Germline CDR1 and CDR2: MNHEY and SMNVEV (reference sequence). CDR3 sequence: CASSLSPNTGELFF. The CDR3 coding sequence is TGTGCCAGCAGTTTATCACCTAACACCGGGGAGCTGTTTTTT.

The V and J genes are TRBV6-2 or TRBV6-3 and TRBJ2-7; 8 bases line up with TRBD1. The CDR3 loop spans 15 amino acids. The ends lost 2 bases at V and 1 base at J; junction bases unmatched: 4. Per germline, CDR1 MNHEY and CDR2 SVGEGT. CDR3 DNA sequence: TGTGCCAGCAGTTACGCCCAGGGGGCTTCCTACGAGCAGTACTTC. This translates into CASSYAQGASYEQYF.

In DNA, the CDR3 is TGTGCCAGCAGTGAACAGTTGACAGGGAGCTCCTACAATGAGCAGTTCTTC. This encodes CASSEQLTGSSYNEQFF. The genes are TRBV6-1 and TRBJ2-1; 7 bases are a match to TRBD1. CDR1 is MNHNS, CDR2 SASEGT, per germline. Trimming at V came to 2 bases and at J to 0 bases, leaving 7 bases not matched to a gene. The CDR3 is made up of 17 amino acids.

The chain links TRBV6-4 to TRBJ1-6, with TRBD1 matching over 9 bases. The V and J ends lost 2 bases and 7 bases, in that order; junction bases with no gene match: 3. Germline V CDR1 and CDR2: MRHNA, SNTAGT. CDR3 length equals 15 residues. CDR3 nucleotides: TGTGCCAGCAGTGACCTGGGACAGGGAAATTCACCCCTCCACTTT. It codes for CASSDLGQGNSPLHF.

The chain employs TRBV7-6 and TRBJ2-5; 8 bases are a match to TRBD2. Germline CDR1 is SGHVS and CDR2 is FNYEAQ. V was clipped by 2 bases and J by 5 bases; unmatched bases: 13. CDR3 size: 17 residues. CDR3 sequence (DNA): TGTGCCAGCAGCTTAAGGACGGGAGGGCCTAATCGGGAGACCCAGTACTTC. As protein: CASSLRTGGPNRETQYF. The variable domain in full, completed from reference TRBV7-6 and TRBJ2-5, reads GAGVSQSPRYKVTKRGQDVALRCDPISGHVSLYWYRQALGQGPEFLTYFNYEAQQDKSGLPNDRFSAERPEGSISTLTIQRTEQRDSAMYRCASSLRTGGPNRETQYFGPGTRLLVL.

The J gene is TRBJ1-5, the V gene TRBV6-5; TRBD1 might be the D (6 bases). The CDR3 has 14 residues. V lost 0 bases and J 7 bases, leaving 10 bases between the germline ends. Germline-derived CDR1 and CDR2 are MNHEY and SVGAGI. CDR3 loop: CASSYSAGVQPQHF. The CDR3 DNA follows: TGTGCCAGCAGTTACTCAGCAGGGGTCCAGCCCCAGCATTTT.

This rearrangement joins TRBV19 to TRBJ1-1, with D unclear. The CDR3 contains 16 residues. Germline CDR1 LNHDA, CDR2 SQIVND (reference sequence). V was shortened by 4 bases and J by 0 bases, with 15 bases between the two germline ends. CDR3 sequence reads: CASSRPVAEMNTEAFF. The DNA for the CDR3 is TGTGCCAGTAGTAGGCCCGTAGCAGAAATGAACACTGAAGCTTTCTTT.

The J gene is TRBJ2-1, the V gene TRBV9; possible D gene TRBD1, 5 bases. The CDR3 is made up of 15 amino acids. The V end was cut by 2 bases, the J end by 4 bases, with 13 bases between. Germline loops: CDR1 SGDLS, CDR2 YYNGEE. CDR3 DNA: TGTGCCAGCAGCGTCAAGGGGATCGGGTACAATGAGCAGTTCTTC. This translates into CASSVKGIGYNEQFF.

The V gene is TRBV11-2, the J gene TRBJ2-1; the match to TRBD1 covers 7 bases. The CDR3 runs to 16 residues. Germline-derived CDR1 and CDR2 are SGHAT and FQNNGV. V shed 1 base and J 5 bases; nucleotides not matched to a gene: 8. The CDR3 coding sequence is TGTGCCAGCAGCTTAGGCAGGGGGACGCGCAACAATGAGCAGTTCTTC. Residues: CASSLGRGTRNNEQFF.